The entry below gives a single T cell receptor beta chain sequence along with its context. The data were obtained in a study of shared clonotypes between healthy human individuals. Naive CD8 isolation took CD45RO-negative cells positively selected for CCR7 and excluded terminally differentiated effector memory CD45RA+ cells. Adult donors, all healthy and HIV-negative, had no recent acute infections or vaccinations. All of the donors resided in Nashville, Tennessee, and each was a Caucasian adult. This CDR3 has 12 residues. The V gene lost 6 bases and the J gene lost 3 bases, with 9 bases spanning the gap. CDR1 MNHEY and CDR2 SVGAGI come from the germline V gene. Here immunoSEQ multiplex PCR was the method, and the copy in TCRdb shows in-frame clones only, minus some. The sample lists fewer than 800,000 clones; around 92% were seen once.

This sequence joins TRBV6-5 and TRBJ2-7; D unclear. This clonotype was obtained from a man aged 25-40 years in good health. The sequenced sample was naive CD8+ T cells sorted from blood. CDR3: CASRQIDYEQYF. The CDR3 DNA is TGTGCCAGCAGGCAGATAGACTACGAGCAGTACTTC.